This record covers a single T cell receptor (beta chain). The data stem from a study of T cell responses to AZD1222 COVID-19 vaccine. Data came from immunoSEQ multiplex PCR; TCRdb stores just in-frame clones and leaves some out. The sample has more than 150,000 clones; nearly 95% are singletons. The sample in question was peripheral blood, obtained 28 days after the second AZD1222 dose. This clonotype originated in an adult who received the AZD1222 COVID-19 vaccine.

As DNA, the CDR3 is TGTGCCAGCAGTGACCGCGTTCCGGGACTAGCGAAGAACAATGAGCAGTTCTTC. Translating it yields CASSDRVPGLAKNNEQFF. The chain couples TRBV25-1 to TRBJ2-1; TRBD2 aligns across 10 bases. This CDR3 contains 18 residues. With V trimmed by 3 bases and J by 5 bases, 13 bases remained unmatched. From germline, CDR1 is MGHDK and CDR2 SYGVNS.